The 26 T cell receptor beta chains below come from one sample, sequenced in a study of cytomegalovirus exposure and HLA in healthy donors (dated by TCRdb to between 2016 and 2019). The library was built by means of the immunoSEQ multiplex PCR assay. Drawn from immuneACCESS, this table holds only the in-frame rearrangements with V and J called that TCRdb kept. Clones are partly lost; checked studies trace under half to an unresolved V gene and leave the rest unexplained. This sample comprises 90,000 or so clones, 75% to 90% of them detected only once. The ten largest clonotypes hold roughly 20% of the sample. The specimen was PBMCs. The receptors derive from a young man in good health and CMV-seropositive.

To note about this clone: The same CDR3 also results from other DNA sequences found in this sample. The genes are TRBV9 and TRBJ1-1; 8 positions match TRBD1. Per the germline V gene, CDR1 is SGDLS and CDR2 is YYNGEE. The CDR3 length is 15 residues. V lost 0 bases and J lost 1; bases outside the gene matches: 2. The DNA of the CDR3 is TGTGCCAGCAGCGTAGGAGGGACAGGGAACACTGAAGCTTTCTTT. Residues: CASSVGGTGNTEAFF.

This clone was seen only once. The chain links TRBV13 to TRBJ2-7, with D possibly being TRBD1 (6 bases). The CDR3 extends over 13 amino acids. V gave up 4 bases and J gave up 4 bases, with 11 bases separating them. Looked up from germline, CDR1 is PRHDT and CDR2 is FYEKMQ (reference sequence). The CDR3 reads CASSSGDTYEQYV. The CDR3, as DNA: TGTGCCAGCAGCTCTGGGGACACGTACGAGCAGTACGTC.

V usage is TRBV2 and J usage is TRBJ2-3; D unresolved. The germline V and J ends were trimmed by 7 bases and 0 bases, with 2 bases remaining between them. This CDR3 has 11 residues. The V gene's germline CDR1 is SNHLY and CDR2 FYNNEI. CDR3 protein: CASTSTDTQYF. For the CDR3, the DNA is TGTGCCAGCACTAGCACAGATACGCAGTATTTT.

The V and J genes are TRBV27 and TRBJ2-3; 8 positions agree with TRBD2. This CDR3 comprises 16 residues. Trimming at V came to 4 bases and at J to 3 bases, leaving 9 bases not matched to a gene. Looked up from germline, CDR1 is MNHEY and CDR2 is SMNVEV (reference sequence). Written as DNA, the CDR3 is TGTGCCAGCAGTTACCTGAGTAGCGGGAAGACAGATACGCAGTATTTT. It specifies CASSYLSSGKTDTQYF.

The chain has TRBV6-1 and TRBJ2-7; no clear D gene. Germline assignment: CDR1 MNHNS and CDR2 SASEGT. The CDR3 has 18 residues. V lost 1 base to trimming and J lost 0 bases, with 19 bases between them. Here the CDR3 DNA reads TGTGCCAGCAGTGAAGAAGACTCCAGTTCCTCTTTCTCCTACGAGCAGTACTTC. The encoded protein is CASSEEDSSSSFSYEQYF.

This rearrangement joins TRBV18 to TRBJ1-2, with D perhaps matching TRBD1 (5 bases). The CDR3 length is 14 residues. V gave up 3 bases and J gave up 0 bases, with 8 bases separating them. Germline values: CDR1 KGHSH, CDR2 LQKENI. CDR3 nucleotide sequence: TGTGCCAGCTCACCCGACAGAGCTAACTATGGCTACACCTTC. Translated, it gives CASSPDRANYGYTF.

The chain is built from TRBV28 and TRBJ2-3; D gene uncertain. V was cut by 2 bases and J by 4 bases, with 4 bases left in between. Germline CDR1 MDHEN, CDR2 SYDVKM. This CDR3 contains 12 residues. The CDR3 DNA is TGTGCCAGCAGTTTACAGGCAGATACGCAGTATTTT. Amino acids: CASSLQADTQYF. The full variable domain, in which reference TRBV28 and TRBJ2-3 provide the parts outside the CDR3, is DVKVTQSSRYLVKRTGEKVFLECVQDMDHENMFWYRQDPGLGLRLIYFSYDVKMKEKGDIPEGYSVSREKKERFSLILESASTNQTSMYLCASSLQADTQYFGPGTRLTVL.

Written as DNA, the CDR3 is TGTGCCATCAGTGCCCGTCTGCGGGGGATAGAAGAGACCCAGTACTTC. Amino acids: CAISARLRGIEETQYF. V gene TRBV10-3 combines with J gene TRBJ2-5; TRBD2 matches 7 bases. The germline V gene encodes CDR1 ENHRY and CDR2 SYGVKD. This CDR3 is 16 amino acids long. Trimming at V came to 4 bases and at J to 3 bases, leaving 11 bases not matched to a gene.

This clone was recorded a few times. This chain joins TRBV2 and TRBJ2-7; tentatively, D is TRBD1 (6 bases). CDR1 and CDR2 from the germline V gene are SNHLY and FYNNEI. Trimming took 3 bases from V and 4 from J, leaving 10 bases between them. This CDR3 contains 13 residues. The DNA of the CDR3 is TGTGCCAGCAGTGAGAACAGGGAGTACGAGCAGTACTTC. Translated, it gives CASSENREYEQYF.

CDR3 coding DNA: TGTGCCAGCAGCTCAGGACAGGCCGCAGATACGCAGTATTTT. As protein: CASSSGQAADTQYF. This chain uses TRBV7-3 with TRBJ2-3, with 7 bases lining up with TRBD1. V dropped 4 bases and J dropped 4; count of bases not matched to a gene: 5. Per the germline V gene, CDR1 is SGHTA and CDR2 is FQGTGA. This CDR3 spans 14 amino acids.

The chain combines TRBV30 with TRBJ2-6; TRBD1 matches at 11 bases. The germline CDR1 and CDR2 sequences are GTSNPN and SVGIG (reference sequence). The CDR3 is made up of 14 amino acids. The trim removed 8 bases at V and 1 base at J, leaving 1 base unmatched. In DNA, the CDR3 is TGTGCCCGGGACAGGGGGTCTGGGGCCAACGTCCTGACTTTC. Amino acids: CARDRGSGANVLTF.

The CDR3 sequence is CAAGLAGGITDTQYF. The CDR3 region has the DNA TGTGCCGCGGGACTAGCGGGAGGGATCACAGATACGCAGTATTTT. The chain carries TRBV19 and TRBJ2-3; 16 nucleotides align to TRBD2. Germline V gene sequence: CDR1 LNHDA, CDR2 SQIVND (reference sequence). This CDR3 is 15 amino acids long. V was clipped by 11 bases and J by 2 bases; unmatched bases: 4.

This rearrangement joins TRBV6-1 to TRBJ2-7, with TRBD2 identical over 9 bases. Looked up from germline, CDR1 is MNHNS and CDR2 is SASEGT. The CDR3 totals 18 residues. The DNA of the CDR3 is TGTGCCAGCAGCGAAGTCGTTTTTTCGTTAGCGGGAGCTTCCGAGCAGTACGTC. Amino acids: CASSEVVFSLAGASEQYV.

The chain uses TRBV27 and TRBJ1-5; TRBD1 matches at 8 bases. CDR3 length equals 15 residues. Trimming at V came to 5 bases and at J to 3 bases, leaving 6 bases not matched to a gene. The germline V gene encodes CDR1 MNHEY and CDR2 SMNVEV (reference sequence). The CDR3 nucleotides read TGTGCCAGCAGTCCGGACAGGGCCTACAATCAGCCCCAGCATTTT. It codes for CASSPDRAYNQPQHF.

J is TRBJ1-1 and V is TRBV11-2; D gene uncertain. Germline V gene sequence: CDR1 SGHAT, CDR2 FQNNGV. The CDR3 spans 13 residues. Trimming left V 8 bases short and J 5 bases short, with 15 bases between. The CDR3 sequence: CASVAYGVTEAFF. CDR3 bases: TGTGCCAGCGTAGCTTACGGGGTTACTGAAGCTTTCTTT.

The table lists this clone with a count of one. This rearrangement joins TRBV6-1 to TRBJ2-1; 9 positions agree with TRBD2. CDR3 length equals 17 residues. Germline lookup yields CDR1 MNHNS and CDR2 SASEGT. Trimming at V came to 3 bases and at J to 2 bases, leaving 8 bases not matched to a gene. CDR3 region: CASSDRPSGTTYNEQFF. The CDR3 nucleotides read TGTGCCAGCAGTGACCGTCCTAGCGGGACCACCTACAATGAGCAGTTCTTC.

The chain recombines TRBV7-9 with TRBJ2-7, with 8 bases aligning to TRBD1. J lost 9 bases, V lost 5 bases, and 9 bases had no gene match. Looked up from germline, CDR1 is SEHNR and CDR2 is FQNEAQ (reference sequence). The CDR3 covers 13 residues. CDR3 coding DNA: TGTGCCAGCAGCGCAACGTCCGGGACAGGGCAGTACGTC. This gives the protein CASSATSGTGQYV.

The CDR3 loop is CASTNSGGGYGYTF. DNA of the CDR3: TGTGCCAGCACCAATTCAGGGGGCGGCTATGGCTACACCTTC. The genes are TRBV27 and TRBJ1-2, with TRBD1 matching 8 bases. The CDR3 runs to 14 residues. J was trimmed by 4 bases and V by 7 bases; bases with no gene match: 8. Germline V CDR1 and CDR2: MNHEY, SMNVEV (reference sequence).

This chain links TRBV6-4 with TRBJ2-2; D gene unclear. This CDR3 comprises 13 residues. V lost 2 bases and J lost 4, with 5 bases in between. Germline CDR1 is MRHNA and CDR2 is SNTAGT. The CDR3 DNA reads TGTGCCAGCAGTGACCACAGCACCGGGGAGCTGTTTTTT. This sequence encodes CASSDHSTGELFF.

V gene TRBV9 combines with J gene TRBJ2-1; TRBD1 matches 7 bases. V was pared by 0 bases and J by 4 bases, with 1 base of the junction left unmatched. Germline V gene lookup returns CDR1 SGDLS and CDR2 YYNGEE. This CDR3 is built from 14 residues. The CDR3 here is CASSVGGQYNEQFF. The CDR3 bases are TGTGCCAGCAGCGTAGGGGGACAGTACAATGAGCAGTTCTTC.

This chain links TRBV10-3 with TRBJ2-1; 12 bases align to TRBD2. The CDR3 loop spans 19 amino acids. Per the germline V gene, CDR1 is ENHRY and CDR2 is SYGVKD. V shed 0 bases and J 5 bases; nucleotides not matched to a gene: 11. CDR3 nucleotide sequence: TGTGCCATCAGTGAGTCATCCCTGACTAGCGGGGGCGGCCACAATGAGCAGTTCTTC. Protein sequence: CAISESSLTSGGGHNEQFF.

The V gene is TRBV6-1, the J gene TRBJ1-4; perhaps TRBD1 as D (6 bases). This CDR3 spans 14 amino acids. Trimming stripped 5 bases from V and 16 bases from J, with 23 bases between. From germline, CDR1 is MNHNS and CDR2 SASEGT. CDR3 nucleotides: TGTGCCAGCAGTAAGGGACAAATTAATGAAAGGGAGTTTTTT. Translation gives CASSKGQINEREFF.

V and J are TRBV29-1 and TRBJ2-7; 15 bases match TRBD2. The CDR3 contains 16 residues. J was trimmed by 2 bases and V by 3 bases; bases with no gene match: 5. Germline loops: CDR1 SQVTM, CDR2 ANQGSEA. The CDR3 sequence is CSVDFGLAGGAYEQYF. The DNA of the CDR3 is TGCAGCGTTGATTTCGGACTAGCGGGGGGGGCCTACGAGCAGTACTTC.

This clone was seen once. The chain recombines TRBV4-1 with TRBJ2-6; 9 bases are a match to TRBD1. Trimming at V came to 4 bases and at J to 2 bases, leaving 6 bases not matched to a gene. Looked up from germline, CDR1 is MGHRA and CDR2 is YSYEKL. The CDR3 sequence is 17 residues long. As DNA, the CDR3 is TGCGCCAGCAGCCCCCGGGACAGGGAACCTGGGGCCAACGTCCTGACTTTC. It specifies CASSPRDREPGANVLTF.

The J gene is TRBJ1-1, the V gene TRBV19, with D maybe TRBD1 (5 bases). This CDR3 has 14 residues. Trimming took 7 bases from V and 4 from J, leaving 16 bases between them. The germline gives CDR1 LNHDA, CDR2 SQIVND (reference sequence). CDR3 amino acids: CASTTIGVGTEAFF. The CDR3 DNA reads TGTGCCAGTACTACCATAGGGGTTGGCACTGAAGCTTTCTTT.

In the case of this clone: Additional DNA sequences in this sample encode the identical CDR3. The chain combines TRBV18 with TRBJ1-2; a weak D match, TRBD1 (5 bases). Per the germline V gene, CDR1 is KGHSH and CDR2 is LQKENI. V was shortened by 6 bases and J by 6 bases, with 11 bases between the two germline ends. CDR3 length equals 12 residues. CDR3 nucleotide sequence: TGTGCCAGCTCCCAGGACACAGATGGCTACACCTTC. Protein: CASSQDTDGYTF. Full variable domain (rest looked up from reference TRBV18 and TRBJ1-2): NAGVMQNPRHLVRRRGQEARLRCSPMKGHSHVYWYRQLPEEGLKFMVYLQKENIIDESGMPKERFSAEFPKEGPSILRIQQVVRGDSAAYFCASSQDTDGYTFGSGTRLTVV.